These 23 T cell receptor beta chains were sequenced from one sample in a study of cytomegalovirus exposure and HLA in healthy donors. Repertoires were generated with immunoSEQ multiplex PCR, while TCRdb's copy carries only in-frame clones and drops some. The table has under 250,000 clones, roughly 80% seen once. Sequencing input: PBMCs. The source of these receptors is a young woman in good health and CMV-seronegative.

This clone has just one count. This chain uses TRBV18 with TRBJ2-2, with 7 bases that match TRBD1. V was pared by 8 bases and J by 3 bases, with 6 bases of the junction left unmatched. This CDR3 is built from 14 residues. Germline values: CDR1 KGHSH, CDR2 LQKENI. The CDR3 is CASTPQGDTGELFF. The CDR3 nucleotides are TGTGCCAGCACCCCTCAGGGGGACACCGGGGAGCTGTTTTTT.

The chain couples TRBV5-1 to TRBJ2-7; the D gene is possibly TRBD2 (5 bases). V was cut by 4 bases and J by 3 bases, with 8 bases left in between. This CDR3 spans 12 amino acids. The germline V gene encodes CDR1 SGHRS and CDR2 YFSETQ. Here the CDR3 DNA reads TGCGCCAGCAGCGGGAGTGGCTACGAGCAGTACTTC. Its translation is CASSGSGYEQYF. The variable domain in full, completed from reference TRBV5-1 and TRBJ2-7, reads KAGVTQTPRYLIKTRGQQVTLSCSPISGHRSVSWYQQTPGQGLQFLFEYFSETQRNKGNFPGRFSGRQFSNSRSEMNVSTLELGDSALYLCASSGSGYEQYFGPGTRLTVT.

V usage is TRBV5-6 and J usage is TRBJ1-1, with no clear D. This CDR3 is 13 amino acids long. Germline V gene sequence: CDR1 SGHDT, CDR2 YYEEEE. Trimming removed 0 bases at V and 2 bases at J, with 5 bases between. The CDR3 loop reads CASSLEANTEAFF. CDR3 bases: TGTGCCAGCAGCTTGGAGGCCAACACTGAAGCTTTCTTT.

The gene calls are TRBV6-1 and TRBJ2-7; 9 bases fit TRBD1. This CDR3 has 13 residues. The V segment lost 3 bases and the J segment 5 bases; nucleotides outside the gene matches: 2. Germline CDR1 MNHNS, CDR2 SASEGT. CDR3 in amino acids: CASSEDRGDEQYF. Here the CDR3 DNA reads TGTGCCAGCAGTGAGGACAGGGGTGACGAGCAGTACTTC.

The rearrangement uses TRBV5-1 and TRBJ1-4; D is ambiguous. Trimming shortened V by 0 bases and J by 5 bases, and 11 bases separated the two germline ends. Germline CDR1 and CDR2: SGHRS and YFSETQ. This CDR3 is built from 15 residues. The CDR3 loop reads CASSLGRKGNEKLFF. As DNA, the CDR3 is TGCGCCAGCAGCTTGGGGCGCAAGGGAAATGAAAAACTGTTTTTT.

In its sample, this clone was seen a few times. J is TRBJ1-1 and V is TRBV5-1, with D possibly TRBD1 on 5 matching bases. Germline CDR1 SGHRS, CDR2 YFSETQ. Trimming took off 0 bases at V and 7 bases at J, with 13 bases between the two ends. The CDR3 loop spans 14 amino acids. CDR3 loop: CASSLAEGRIEAFF. CDR3 in DNA: TGCGCCAGCAGCTTGGCTGAGGGACGGATTGAAGCTTTCTTT.

This chain connects TRBV6-5 to TRBJ1-3; the match to TRBD1 covers 8 bases. Germline V gene sequence: CDR1 MNHEY, CDR2 SVGAGI. The CDR3 totals 15 residues. With 6 bases clipped from V and 5 bases from J, the junction kept 9 bases outside the gene matches. The CDR3 DNA is TGTGCCAGCAGACTCGGACAGGGCGGTAGAAACACCATATATTTT. Protein product: CASRLGQGGRNTIYF.

This clone was counted between two and nine times. The rearrangement uses TRBV29-1 and TRBJ2-3, with unresolved D. Per germline, CDR1 SQVTM and CDR2 ANQGSEA. This CDR3 contains 8 residues. The CDR3 DNA reads as TGCGTTACAGATACGCAGTATTTT. It yields the protein CVTDTQYF.

This sequence joins TRBV10-3 and TRBJ2-1, with 11 bases that match TRBD2. V was clipped by 6 bases and J by 10 bases; unmatched bases: 11. CDR1 is ENHRY and CDR2 is SYGVKD in the germline V gene. CDR3 length: 15 amino acids. CDR3 bases: TGTGCCATCAGGTCACTAGCGGGAGCCGGGGGGGAGCAGTTCTTC. It is translated as CAIRSLAGAGGEQFF.

This chain connects TRBV29-1 to TRBJ2-1, with D possibly matching TRBD1 (6 bases). Germline-derived CDR1 and CDR2 are SQVTM and ANQGSEA. The length of the CDR3 is 14 residues. Trimming removed 7 bases at V and 5 bases at J, with 18 bases between. The chain's CDR3 is CSAMDREGNNEQFF. DNA of the CDR3: TGCAGCGCCATGGACAGAGAGGGGAACAATGAGCAGTTCTTC.

The rearrangement uses TRBV7-8 and TRBJ2-2; no definite D call. The CDR3 is made up of 15 amino acids. Germline CDR1 and CDR2: SGHVS and FQNEAQ. Between the trimmed V and J ends, which lost 4 bases and 4 bases, there was a span of 13 bases. CDR3: CASSSGSWGTGELFF. Written as DNA, the CDR3 is TGTGCCAGCAGCTCCGGGTCGTGGGGCACCGGGGAGCTGTTTTTT. Drawing the rest from reference TRBV7-8 and TRBJ2-2, the complete variable domain is GAGVSQSPRYKVAKRGQDVALRCDPISGHVSLFWYQQALGQGPEFLTYFQNEAQLDKSGLPSDRFFAERPEGSVSTLKIQRTQQEDSAVYLCASSSGSWGTGELFFGEGSRLTVL.

V usage is TRBV30 and J usage is TRBJ1-2; no clear D gene. This CDR3 contains 13 residues. V lost 0 bases and J 4 bases, leaving 9 bases between the germline ends. Germline V lookup: CDR1 GTSNPN, CDR2 SVGIG (reference sequence). CDR3 sequence reads: CAWSVLLLYGYTF. In DNA form, the CDR3 reads TGTGCCTGGAGTGTACTTCTCCTCTATGGCTACACCTTC.

The rearrangement links TRBV5-1 to TRBJ2-7; D could derive from TRBD1 or TRBD2 (5 bases each). The germline V gene encodes CDR1 SGHRS and CDR2 YFSETQ. This CDR3 spans 13 amino acids. The V end was cut by 7 bases, the J end by 2 bases, with 13 bases between. The CDR3 loop reads CASGPTGPYEQYF. DNA of the CDR3: TGCGCCAGCGGGCCGACGGGACCCTACGAGCAGTACTTC. The full variable domain, completed using reference TRBV5-1 and TRBJ2-7, is KAGVTQTPRYLIKTRGQQVTLSCSPISGHRSVSWYQQTPGQGLQFLFEYFSETQRNKGNFPGRFSGRQFSNSRSEMNVSTLELGDSALYLCASGPTGPYEQYFGPGTRLTVT.

V gene TRBV30 combines with J gene TRBJ2-3; 12 bases match TRBD2. This CDR3 comprises 15 residues. V gave up 4 bases and J gave up 6 bases; unmatched junction bases: 8. Germline V CDR1 and CDR2: GTSNPN, SVGIG (reference sequence). The CDR3 nucleotides are TGTGCCTGGACCCGGACTAGCGGGAAGAGGGATACGCAGTATTTT. This gives the protein CAWTRTSGKRDTQYF.

The rearrangement uses TRBV19 and TRBJ1-5; 11 nucleotides agree with TRBD1. With V trimmed by 6 bases and J by 4 bases, 8 bases remained unmatched. The CDR3 has 16 residues. Looked up from germline, CDR1 is LNHDA and CDR2 is SQIVND (reference sequence). The CDR3, as DNA: TGTGCCAGTAGCCCCGGGGACAGGGGGTTAAATCAGCCCCAGCATTTT. Its translation: CASSPGDRGLNQPQHF.

The chain joins TRBV7-2 to TRBJ1-2; tentatively, D is TRBD1 (6 bases). The length of the CDR3 is 14 residues. The V and J ends lost 5 bases and 6 bases respectively, with 16 bases between them. Looked up from germline, CDR1 is SGHTA and CDR2 is FQGNSA. CDR3 in amino acids: CASSPWGAGNGYTF. Here the CDR3 DNA reads TGTGCCAGCAGCCCTTGGGGGGCGGGGAATGGCTACACCTTC.

This chain links TRBV30 with TRBJ1-1, with D possibly matching TRBD1 (5 bases). V was clipped by 4 bases and J by 2 bases, with 14 bases between them. Germline values: CDR1 GTSNPN, CDR2 SVGIG (reference sequence). The CDR3 runs to 14 residues. In DNA form, the CDR3 reads TGTGCCTGGAATAGTCAGGGCATAAACACTGAAGCTTTCTTT. Protein: CAWNSQGINTEAFF. The whole variable domain, remainder taken from reference TRBV30 and TRBJ1-1, is SQTIHQWPATLVQPVGSPLSLECTVEGTSNPNLYWYRQAAGRGLQLLFYSVGIGQISSEVPQNLSASRPQDRQFILSSKKLLLSDSGFYLCAWNSQGINTEAFFGQGTRLTVV.

The rearrangement joins TRBV30 to TRBJ1-1; D is perhaps TRBD1 (6 bases). Germline V gene sequence: CDR1 GTSNPN, CDR2 SVGIG (reference sequence). The CDR3 runs 15 residues. Trimming left V 0 bases short and J 0 bases short, with 11 bases between. The CDR3 DNA reads as TGTGCCTGGAGTGTACTCGGGGGGCTGAACACTGAAGCTTTCTTT. Translating it yields CAWSVLGGLNTEAFF.

The chain is built from TRBV30 and TRBJ1-1, with D possibly TRBD1 on 6 matching bases. This CDR3 is 12 amino acids long. Germline V gives CDR1 GTSNPN, CDR2 SVGIG (reference sequence). This chain's CDR3 is CARGQPNTEAFF. The CDR3 DNA is TGTGCTCGAGGACAGCCGAACACTGAAGCTTTCTTT.

This chain uses TRBV7-8 with TRBJ1-6; unclear D gene. The germline CDR1 and CDR2 sequences are SGHVS and FQNEAQ. This CDR3 region has 17 residues. V was shortened by 3 bases and J by 0 bases, with 12 bases between the two germline ends. In DNA form, the CDR3 reads TGTGCCAGCAGCTTTTCCAGGTGGAGCTCCTATAATTCACCCCTCCACTTT. This encodes CASSFSRWSSYNSPLHF.

The chain carries TRBV6-6 and TRBJ2-7; a weak D match, TRBD1 (6 bases). Per germline, CDR1 MNHNY and CDR2 SVGAGI (reference sequence). This CDR3 region has 14 residues. The V end was cut by 5 bases, the J end by 1 base, with 12 bases between. CDR3 residues: CASSPTTGSYEQYF. CDR3 sequence (DNA): TGTGCCAGCAGTCCCACAACAGGGTCCTACGAGCAGTACTTC.

The CDR3 coding sequence is TGTGCCAGCAGTCAACCTGCCTTCCCTAGTGGAGGCACAGATACGCAGTATTTT. The encoded protein is CASSQPAFPSGGTDTQYF. The V call is TRBV2, the J call TRBJ2-3; D gene unclear. V was clipped by 5 bases and J by 1 base, with 22 bases between them. Germline V lookup: CDR1 SNHLY, CDR2 FYNNEI. This CDR3 has 18 residues.

The chain uses TRBV28 and TRBJ2-7; D remains ambiguous. The CDR3 sequence is 14 residues long. Trimming left V 6 bases short and J 7 bases short, with 19 bases between. Germline V gene sequence: CDR1 MDHEN, CDR2 SYDVKM. The CDR3 DNA follows: TGTGCCAGCAGGCGCTCCGCCACTCGGTGGGAGCAGTACTTC. As protein: CASRRSATRWEQYF. The full variable domain, with the rest looked up from reference TRBV28 and TRBJ2-7, is DVKVTQSSRYLVKRTGEKVFLECVQDMDHENMFWYRQDPGLGLRLIYFSYDVKMKEKGDIPEGYSVSREKKERFSLILESASTNQTSMYLCASRRSATRWEQYFGPGTRLTVT.